This entry lists 27 T cell receptor beta chains sequenced from one sample in a study of OX40 agonist ivuxolimab in advanced cancers. Produced via immunoSEQ multiplex PCR; TCRdb's table is partial and in-frame only. The sample yields tens of thousands of clones, about 89% seen once. The specimen was CD4+ or CD8+ T cells sorted from blood, collected in a trial of the OX40 agonist ivuxolimab. Every receptor here comes from an adult with an advanced solid tumor such as melanoma, head and neck, liver or kidney cancer.

Of note for this clone: One end of the junction varies from germline; a read error may be responsible. The chain combines TRBV7-7 with TRBJ1-4; D call uncertain. The CDR3 has 13 residues. CDR1 is SSHAT and CDR2 is FNYEAQ in the germline V gene (reference sequence). The CDR3 protein is CASSLYLNEKLFF. The CDR3, as DNA: TGTGCTAGCAGCTTATACCTTAATGAAAAACTGTTTTTT.

This rearrangement joins TRBV4-1 to TRBJ2-7; TRBD2 is a possible D gene (6 bases). Looked up from germline, CDR1 is MGHRA and CDR2 is YSYEKL. This CDR3 contains 14 residues. Trimming shortened V by 0 bases and J by 2 bases, and 8 bases separated the two germline ends. In nucleotides, the CDR3 is TGCGCCAGCAGCCAAGATCGGGGGACCTACGAGCAGTACTTC. Protein sequence: CASSQDRGTYEQYF.

The chain uses TRBV7-7 and TRBJ2-1; 7 nucleotides line up with TRBD2. From germline, CDR1 is SSHAT and CDR2 FNYEAQ (reference sequence). V was pared by 3 bases and J by 7 bases, with 15 bases of the junction left unmatched. The CDR3 has 17 residues. DNA for the CDR3: TGTGCCAGCAGCTTGGACTCGGGGGGACTTCTTAGTAATGAGCAGTTCTTC. Translation: CASSLDSGGLLSNEQFF.

The chain is built from TRBV28 and TRBJ1-2, with D perhaps matching TRBD1 (5 bases). With 6 bases removed from V and 5 bases from J, the gap between germline ends came to 25 bases. CDR3 size: 17 residues. Germline CDR1 is MDHEN and CDR2 is SYDVKM. CDR3 amino acids: CASSVTDLGRAGYGYTF. CDR3 in DNA: TGTGCCAGCAGCGTTACGGACCTCGGCAGGGCGGGATATGGCTACACCTTC.

This chain connects TRBV4-1 to TRBJ2-7, with 7 bases that match TRBD2. This CDR3 spans 16 amino acids. The J segment lost 0 bases and the V segment lost 0 bases, leaving 5 bases of the junction unmatched. Germline V gives CDR1 MGHRA, CDR2 YSYEKL. The CDR3 DNA reads TGCGCCAGCAGCCAAGAGGAGCGGGGCCCCTCCTACGAGCAGTACTTC. Translation gives CASSQEERGPSYEQYF.

This clone has a handful of counts. As DNA, the CDR3 is TGTGCCAGCTCCCAAAACGAGTTTCGTTTCACCTTC. Its protein product is CASSQNEFRFTF. This sequence joins TRBV7-2 and TRBJ1-2; D ambiguous. The CDR3 loop spans 12 amino acids. CDR1 SGHTA and CDR2 FQGNSA come from the germline V gene. With 8 bases removed from V and 13 bases from J, the gap between germline ends came to 20 bases.

The chain employs TRBV14 and TRBJ2-3; D possibly corresponds to TRBD1 (5 bases). The germline CDR1 and CDR2 sequences are SGHDN and FVKESK. This CDR3 is 15 amino acids long. The V gene lost 2 bases and the J gene lost 3 bases, with 12 bases spanning the gap. The CDR3 DNA is TGTGCCAGCAGCCAATGGGCCCAGGGTACAGATACGCAGTATTTT. Translating gives CASSQWAQGTDTQYF.

The chain links TRBV6-6 to TRBJ2-2; perhaps TRBD1 as D (6 bases). V lost 4 bases to trimming and J lost 5 bases, with 11 bases between them. Germline assignment: CDR1 MNHNY and CDR2 SVGAGI (reference sequence). The CDR3 extends over 14 amino acids. CDR3 nucleotides: TGTGCCAGCAGTTGGACAGAGCGAACCGGGGAGCTGTTTTTT. This gives the protein CASSWTERTGELFF.

The chain is built from TRBV4-1 and TRBJ2-7; no definite D call. This CDR3 comprises 14 residues. Germline V gene data show CDR1 as MGHRA and CDR2 as YSYEKL. Deletions cut 3 bases from V and 0 bases from J, with 9 bases between. CDR3 amino acids: CASSHLTLSYEQYF. For the CDR3, the DNA is TGCGCCAGCAGCCACCTGACACTCTCCTACGAGCAGTACTTC.

This chain uses TRBV7-9 with TRBJ2-1, with D uncertain. Germline CDR1 SEHNR, CDR2 FQNEAQ (reference sequence). The CDR3 extends over 15 amino acids. V lost 4 bases, J lost 0 bases, and 10 bases lay in between. The CDR3 coding sequence is TGTGCCAGCAGCTCAACTACCAACTCCTACAATGAGCAGTTCTTC. It specifies CASSSTTNSYNEQFF.

V usage is TRBV6-1 and J usage is TRBJ2-2; maybe TRBD1 (6 bases). Trimming removed 4 bases at V and 4 bases at J, with 7 bases between. This CDR3 comprises 13 residues. Germline values: CDR1 MNHNS, CDR2 SASEGT. The CDR3 sequence is CASSGDITGELFF. As DNA, the CDR3 is TGTGCCAGCAGTGGGGACATCACCGGGGAGCTGTTTTTT.

This chain connects TRBV11-2 to TRBJ2-1, with TRBD1 matching over 7 bases. Germline lookup yields CDR1 SGHAT and CDR2 FQNNGV. The junction had 7 bases not matched to a gene; V was cut back by 1 base and J by 4 bases. The CDR3 has 16 residues. This CDR3 reads CASSLVVGTAYNEQFF. Written as DNA, the CDR3 is TGTGCCAGCAGCTTAGTAGTCGGGACAGCGTACAATGAGCAGTTCTTC.

The chain is built from TRBV25-1 and TRBJ2-1, with D unresolved. Trimming pared 6 bases from V and 8 bases from J, leaving 23 bases between. The CDR3 covers 16 residues. Per germline, CDR1 MGHDK and CDR2 SYGVNS. In DNA form, the CDR3 reads TGTGCCAGCAGCCTAGAAGTAGGTTCTCTTCTTGATGAGCAGTTCTTC. As protein: CASSLEVGSLLDEQFF.

The chain carries TRBV7-3 and TRBJ2-1, with 11 bases aligning to TRBD2. The V gene's germline CDR1 is SGHTA and CDR2 FQGTGA. With 3 bases clipped from V and 6 bases from J, the junction kept 4 bases outside the gene matches. The CDR3 spans 15 residues. CDR3 coding DNA: TGTGCCAGCAGCTTTAGCGGGGGGGCGGTCAATGAGCAGTTCTTC. It specifies CASSFSGGAVNEQFF.

The CDR3, as DNA: TGTGCCAGCACCCGCCGGGCGGACACTAACTATGGCTACACCTTC. This translates into CASTRRADTNYGYTF. This sequence joins TRBV27 and TRBJ1-2; D is possibly TRBD1 (5 bases). The V end was cut by 7 bases, the J end by 0 bases, with 15 bases between. CDR1 and CDR2 from the germline V gene are MNHEY and SMNVEV (reference sequence). The CDR3 has 15 amino acids.

This clone has more than one count but fewer than ten. The chain links TRBV19 to TRBJ1-2; TRBD1 matches 9 bases. The CDR3 extends over 18 amino acids. The ends lost 0 bases at V and 0 bases at J; junction bases unmatched: 8. Germline V gene data show CDR1 as LNHDA and CDR2 as SQIVND (reference sequence). CDR3 protein: CASSIEWSGQGPNYGYTF. The CDR3 region has the DNA TGTGCCAGTAGTATAGAGTGGTCGGGACAGGGCCCTAACTATGGCTACACCTTC.

The chain couples TRBV7-9 to TRBJ2-5, with a tentative D call TRBD1 (7 bases). The CDR3 contains 17 residues. The germline CDR1 and CDR2 sequences are SEHNR and FQNEAQ (reference sequence). Trimming removed 10 bases at V and 3 bases at J, with 27 bases between. CDR3 DNA sequence: TGTGCCACCGAGATAGGAGTCAGGGGGGACGGAAAAGAGACCCAGTACTTC. This sequence encodes CATEIGVRGDGKETQYF.

CDR3 sequence reads: CASSPSGAPYNEQFF. In DNA form, the CDR3 reads TGCGCCAGCAGCCCCAGCGGGGCCCCTTACAATGAGCAGTTCTTC. The chain employs TRBV4-3 and TRBJ2-1; TRBD2 aligns across 7 bases. V trimming: 4 bases; J trimming: 4 bases; junction bases outside the gene matches: 7. CDR1 is LGHNA and CDR2 is YSLEER in the germline V gene. CDR3 length: 15 amino acids.

CDR3 in amino acids: CAWSLYSNQPQHF. In nucleotides, the CDR3 is TGTGCCTGGAGCCTGTATAGCAATCAGCCCCAGCATTTT. V gene TRBV30 combines with J gene TRBJ1-5; no reliable D call. CDR1 and CDR2 from the germline V gene are GTSNPN and SVGIG (reference sequence). V lost 3 bases, J lost 0 bases, and 6 bases lay in between. This CDR3 comprises 13 residues. The entire variable domain, with the rest obtained from reference TRBV30 and TRBJ1-5, is as follows: SQTIHQWPATLVQPVGSPLSLECTVEGTSNPNLYWYRQAAGRGLQLLFYSVGIGQISSEVPQNLSASRPQDRQFILSSKKLLLSDSGFYLCAWSLYSNQPQHFGDGTRLSIL.

This chain links TRBV19 with TRBJ1-5, with D hard to call. Germline-derived CDR1 and CDR2 are LNHDA and SQIVND (reference sequence). Trimming left V 5 bases short and J 2 bases short, with 7 bases between. This CDR3 has 13 amino acids. The CDR3 spells CASSSVGNQPQHF. The CDR3 DNA sequence: TGTGCCAGTAGTTCGGTTGGCAATCAGCCCCAGCATTTT.

The chain has TRBV4-1 and TRBJ1-2; TRBD1 aligns across 11 bases. This CDR3 region has 18 residues. Germline loops: CDR1 MGHRA, CDR2 YSYEKL. V lost 7 bases, J lost 4 bases, and 17 bases stayed unmatched. The chain's CDR3 is CASTPGQGEIKAGYGYTF. DNA of the CDR3: TGCGCCAGCACCCCGGGACAGGGGGAGATAAAAGCCGGCTATGGCTACACCTTC.

The chain links TRBV19 to TRBJ1-3, with 10 bases lining up with TRBD1. The ends lost 5 bases at V and 3 bases at J; junction bases unmatched: 4. The CDR3 spans 15 residues. Germline loops: CDR1 LNHDA, CDR2 SQIVND (reference sequence). The CDR3 nucleotides are TGTGCCAGTAGTCCCGGGACAGGGGTTGGAAACACCATATATTTT. It encodes CASSPGTGVGNTIYF.

J is TRBJ1-1 and V is TRBV11-1; D not resolved. Trimming cost V 3 bases and J 5 bases, with 10 bases left between them. The CDR3 sequence is 13 residues long. Germline-derived CDR1 and CDR2 are SGHAT and FQDESV (reference sequence). This CDR3 is CASSFYGITEAFF. The CDR3 bases are TGTGCCAGCAGCTTTTATGGGATAACTGAAGCTTTCTTT.

The chain has TRBV7-2 and TRBJ1-2; TRBD1 agrees at 7 bases. The germline gives CDR1 SGHTA, CDR2 FQGNSA. The CDR3 covers 17 residues. The ends lost 1 base at V and 2 bases at J; junction bases unmatched: 10. In DNA form, the CDR3 reads TGTGCCAGCAGCTTAGTAGGAAGGGTGACAGGGAACTATGGCTACACCTTC. Translating gives CASSLVGRVTGNYGYTF.

The genes are TRBV5-6 and TRBJ2-1, with 10 bases fitting TRBD1. The CDR3 spans 15 residues. The trim removed 2 bases at V and 4 bases at J, leaving 3 bases unmatched. CDR1 SGHDT and CDR2 YYEEEE come from the germline V gene. In nucleotides, the CDR3 is TGTGCCAGCAGCTTCGGGACAGGGGCTTACAATGAGCAGTTCTTC. The encoded protein is CASSFGTGAYNEQFF.

The CDR3 nucleotides are TGTGCCAGCAGCTTGGTTCAGTTTGGCTCTGGAAACACCATATATTTT. This codes for CASSLVQFGSGNTIYF. The genes are TRBV5-6 and TRBJ1-3; D ambiguous. V lost 0 bases and J lost 0, with 10 bases in between. The CDR3 spans 16 residues. Germline values: CDR1 SGHDT, CDR2 YYEEEE.

The rearrangement joins TRBV9 to TRBJ2-5; perhaps TRBD1 as D (6 bases). This CDR3 is built from 16 residues. V was cut by 3 bases and J by 2 bases, with 17 bases left in between. Germline V CDR1 and CDR2: SGDLS, YYNGEE. This CDR3 is CASSATGKRRQETQYF. The DNA of the CDR3 is TGTGCCAGCAGCGCCACAGGGAAAAGGAGACAAGAGACCCAGTACTTC.